A selection of T cell receptor beta chains follows, all from one sample in a study of T-cell reconstitution after alpha-beta-depleted transplantation in children. MiXCR, run by TCRdb on the PCR reads, gives a single entry per CDR3 protein. The sample records around 380,000 distinct CDR3 sequences, about 11% being singletons. This material consisted of PBMCs from the stem cell graft donor, taken from the stem cell graft. The receptors come from a human donor who donated a stem cell graft to a child with acute myeloid leukemia. CDR3s include the opening cysteine and the closing phenylalanine or tryptophan. D genes are given only for firm matches. Clone size appears in some rows only: once, few, many, or a class for an expanded clone.

TRBJ2-7	TRBV5-5	few	TRBD1	TGTGCCAGCAGCTTGATTTCCAGGGGGTCCTACGAGCAGTACTTC	CASSLISRGSYEQYF
TRBJ2-5	TRBV20-1	many	NA	TGCAGTGCTAAATCAGGGGCAGGGGAGACCCAGTACTTC	CSAKSGAGETQYF
TRBJ2-7	TRBV7-9	NA	TRBD1	TGTGCCAGCAGCCGGGGACAGCGGCACTACGAGCAGTACTTC	CASSRGQRHYEQYF
TRBJ2-3	TRBV20-1	many	NA	TGCAGTGCTAGACCGTACCGCACAGATACGCAGTATTTT	CSARPYRTDTQYF
TRBJ2-5	TRBV20-1	few	TRBD2	TGCAGTGCTAGGGCGGGGAGGGGTGAGACCCAGTACTTC	CSARAGRGETQYF
TRBJ2-2	TRBV18	many	TRBD1	TGTGCCAGCTCACTCCGGACAGGGAGGAACACCGGGGAGCTGTTTTTT	CASSLRTGRNTGELFF
TRBJ1-1	TRBV20-1	few	NA	TGCAGTGCTAGGGTCGGGGCGGGGAACACTGAAGCTTTCTTT	CSARVGAGNTEAFF
TRBJ2-1	TRBV2	few	NA	TGTGCCAGCAGGCCCCCCGGGGCGGGATCCTACAATGAGCAGTTCTTC	CASRPPGAGSYNEQFF
TRBJ2-5	TRBV25-1	many	NA	TGTGCCAGCAGTGAAGAAGGTTACAGTCCGACCGGGACCCAGTACTTC	CASSEEGYSPTGTQYF
TRBJ2-4	TRBV12-5	NA	NA	TGTGCTAGTGGTTTGGATCAGCGCGACATTCAGTACTTC	CASGLDQRDIQYF
TRBJ2-5	TRBV27	many	NA	TGTGCCAGCAGCGCGGGACTCCTGTACCAAGAGACCCAGTACTTC	CASSAGLLYQETQYF
TRBJ2-3	TRBV2	many	TRBD1	TGTGCCAGCTCCACAGGGGGCAGAGATACGCAGTATTTT	CASSTGGRDTQYF
TRBJ1-1	TRBV7-6	NA	NA	TGTGCCAGCAGCTTAGGTTCCAGGGTAGCCACTGAAGCTTTCTTT	CASSLGSRVATEAFF